A selection of T cell receptor beta chains follows, all from one sample in a study of blood T cells in healthy people across ages. In TCRdb, the 5' RACE reads were re-called with MiXCR into one record per CDR3 protein. The repertoire consists of around 1.5 million distinct CDR3 sequences, with approximately 60% occurring once and the leading ten covering 6.5% to 8.5%. Sequencing was carried out using blood. These receptors originate from a man aged 18 to 30 in good health. CDR3s include the opening cysteine and the closing phenylalanine or tryptophan. The D gene is left open where the match is weak. The size of a clone is reported for some rows only, either as once, few or many, or as a class for expanded clones.

CDR3aa	CDR3nt	abundance	v_gene	d_gene	j_gene
CASSPFVDRVDIQYF	TGCGCCAGCAGCCCCTTTGTGGACAGGGTAGACATTCAGTACTTC	-	TRBV4-1	TRBD1	TRBJ2-4
CASSVGLATYEQYF	TGTGCCAGCAGCGTAGGACTAGCCACCTACGAGCAGTACTTC	few	TRBV9	TRBD2	TRBJ2-7
CASSRRGRRHYEQYF	TGCGCCAGCAGCCGAAGAGGCAGGAGACACTACGAGCAGTACTTC	-	TRBV4-1	-	TRBJ2-7
CSVGGQENTEAFF	TGCAGCGTTGGCGGACAGGAAAACACTGAAGCTTTCTTT	-	TRBV29-1	TRBD1	TRBJ1-1
CASSQVGIVYNEQYF	TGTGCCAGCAGCCAAGTGGGGATTGTCTACAATGAGCAGTACTTC	-	TRBV3-1	-	TRBJ2-7
CSVPLLSEETQYF	TGCAGCGTCCCCCTCTTATCCGAAGAGACCCAGTACTTC	-	TRBV29-1	-	TRBJ2-5
CSVEDSWNTEAFF	TGCAGCGTTGAAGACAGTTGGAACACTGAAGCTTTCTTT	few	TRBV29-1	-	TRBJ1-1
CASSSGQGWHGYTF	TGTGCCAGCAGCTCGGGACAGGGGTGGCATGGCTACACCTTC	-	TRBV7-2	TRBD1	TRBJ1-2
CAISESRGTDETQYF	TGTGCCATCAGTGAGTCTAGGGGTACGGATGAGACCCAGTACTTC	few	TRBV10-3	-	TRBJ2-5
CASSQDMDKQYF	TGCGCCAGCAGCCAAGACATGGACAAGCAGTACTTC	-	TRBV4-3	-	TRBJ2-4
CASSNGLAGRSNTGELFF	TGTGCCAGCAGTAACGGACTAGCGGGGCGATCGAACACCGGGGAGCTGTTTTTT	-	TRBV6-2/TRBV6-3	TRBD2	TRBJ2-2
CSARDPEGGDYGYTF	TGCAGTGCTAGAGACCCTGAGGGTGGGGACTATGGCTACACCTTC	few	TRBV20-1	-	TRBJ1-2
CSVEDSGGQPQHF	TGCAGCGTTGAAGACAGTGGGGGTCAGCCCCAGCATTTT	-	TRBV29-1	-	TRBJ1-5
CASSDPGSSYNSPLHF	TGTGCCAGCAGTGACCCAGGGAGCTCCTATAATTCACCCCTCCACTTT	few	TRBV27	-	TRBJ1-6
CASSGRLGDSYEQYF	TGTGCCAGCAGTGGGAGACTGGGAGACTCCTACGAGCAGTACTTC	-	TRBV6-1	-	TRBJ2-7
CASSLTGGTNEQFF	TGTGCCAGCAGCTTGACAGGGGGAACGAATGAGCAGTTCTTC	-	TRBV7-2	TRBD1	TRBJ2-1
CALRNSYNEQFF	TGTGCCCTTCGGAACTCCTACAATGAGCAGTTCTTC	-	TRBV10-3	-	TRBJ2-1
CASSNDRGRAYEQYF	TGTGCCAGCAGTAACGACCGGGGGAGGGCCTACGAGCAGTACTTC	-	TRBV6-5	TRBD2	TRBJ2-7
CASGGETSGSNEQFF	TGTGCCAGTGGAGGAGAGACTAGCGGGAGTAATGAGCAGTTCTTC	many	TRBV6-1	TRBD2	TRBJ2-1
CASSQDGTLTNEKLFF	TGCGCCAGCAGCCAAGACGGGACCTTAACTAATGAAAAACTGTTTTTT	once	TRBV4-3	-	TRBJ1-4
CATSSYGTGKETQYF	TGTGCCACCAGCAGTTATGGGACAGGGAAAGAGACCCAGTACTTC	few	TRBV15	TRBD1	TRBJ2-5
CASSLTPEDTEAFF	TGCGCCAGCAGCTTGACCCCGGAGGACACTGAAGCTTTCTTT	-	TRBV5-1	-	TRBJ1-1
CASSPQGQQTKNIQYF	TGTGCCAGCAGCCCACAGGGGCAACAAACCAAAAACATTCAGTACTTC	few	TRBV7-2	TRBD1	TRBJ2-4
CASRRDWEQFF	TGTGCCAGCAGGAGGGATTGGGAGCAGTTCTTC	once	TRBV2	-	TRBJ2-1
CSARDPDRDFHNEQFF	TGCAGTGCTAGAGATCCAGACAGGGATTTCCACAATGAGCAGTTCTTC	-	TRBV20-1	TRBD1	TRBJ2-1
CASSQGPGINEKLFF	TGCGCCAGCAGCCAAGGTCCGGGAATTAATGAAAAACTGTTTTTT	once	TRBV4-1	-	TRBJ1-4
CSSRSGPYGYTF	TGTTCCAGCAGATCCGGACCCTATGGCTACACCTTC	-	TRBV7-9	-	TRBJ1-2
CASSSGQNSNYGYTF	TGTGCCAGCAGCTCAGGACAGAATAGTAACTATGGCTACACCTTC	-	TRBV7-6	-	TRBJ1-2